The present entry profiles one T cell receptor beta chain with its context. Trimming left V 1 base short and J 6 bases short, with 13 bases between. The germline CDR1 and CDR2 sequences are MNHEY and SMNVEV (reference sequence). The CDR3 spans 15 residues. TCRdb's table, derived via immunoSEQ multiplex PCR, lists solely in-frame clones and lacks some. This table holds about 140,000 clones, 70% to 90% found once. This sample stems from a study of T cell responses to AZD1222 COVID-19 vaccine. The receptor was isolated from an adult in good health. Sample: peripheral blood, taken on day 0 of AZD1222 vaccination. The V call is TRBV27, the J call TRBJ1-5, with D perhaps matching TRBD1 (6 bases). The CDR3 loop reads CASSLLAGAPQPQHF. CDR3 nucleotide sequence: TGTGCCAGCAGTTTATTGGCGGGGGCCCCTCAGCCCCAGCATTTT.